This entry lists 13 T cell receptor beta chains sequenced from one sample in a study of shared clonotypes between healthy human individuals. The assay was immunoSEQ multiplex PCR, and TCRdb's table has in-frame clones only and misses some. The table lists roughly 680,000 clones, approximately 77% of them singletons, with 1.8% in the top ten. The material sequenced was memory CD4+ T cells sorted from blood. Subset meaning: CD45RA-negative fraction. These receptors all stem from a woman younger than 45 in good health.

In this sample, this clone turned up once. This chain uses TRBV11-1 with TRBJ1-2, with 10 bases that match TRBD1. The V gene end was trimmed by 5 bases and the J gene end by 8 bases; junction bases not matched to a gene: 5. CDR1 is SGHAT, CDR2 FQDESV, per germline (reference sequence). The CDR3 totals 13 residues. The CDR3 DNA reads TGTGCCAGCAGCGGACAGGGGGTTCGGGGCTACACCTTC. This translates into CASSGQGVRGYTF.

The rearrangement joins TRBV18 to TRBJ2-5, with D perhaps assigned TRBD1 or TRBD2 (5 bases each). The CDR3 consists of 15 residues. Germline CDR1 KGHSH, CDR2 LQKENI. Between the trimmed V and J ends, which lost 3 bases and 5 bases, there was a span of 16 bases. In DNA, the CDR3 is TGTGCCAGCTCACCGCGCGCCGGGACGGATGAGACCCAGTACTTC. Protein: CASSPRAGTDETQYF.

The chain links TRBV19 to TRBJ1-5; 9 nucleotides line up with TRBD1. CDR1 is LNHDA and CDR2 is SQIVND in the germline V gene (reference sequence). CDR3 length equals 15 residues. V shed 1 base and J 9 bases; nucleotides not matched to a gene: 7. The CDR3 bases are TGTGCCAGTAGTATAGCTTGGGACAGGGATACGCCCCAGCATTTT. This gives the protein CASSIAWDRDTPQHF.

The chain joins TRBV7-9 to TRBJ2-6, with 9 bases matching TRBD1. The V and J ends lost 1 base and 0 bases, in that order; junction bases with no gene match: 7. The CDR3 sequence is 19 residues long. The germline V gene encodes CDR1 SEHNR and CDR2 FQNEAQ (reference sequence). The CDR3: CASSLGRQGVLSGANVLTF. CDR3 in DNA: TGTGCCAGCAGCTTAGGCCGACAGGGGGTACTCTCTGGGGCCAACGTCCTGACTTTC.

Concerning this clone: This clone may be a read error of a much larger clone one base away. This rearrangement joins TRBV13 to TRBJ1-1, with D possibly being TRBD1 (5 bases). CDR1 is PRHDT, CDR2 FYEKMQ, per germline (reference sequence). The CDR3 covers 13 residues. Trimming took off 3 bases at V and 1 base at J, with 6 bases between the two ends. CDR3 nucleotide sequence: TGTGCCAGCAGCTTCGACAGGAACACTGAAGCTTTCTTT. This codes for CASSFDRNTEAFF.

The chain couples TRBV19 to TRBJ1-5, with no clear D. The CDR3 sequence is 16 residues long. V was pared by 10 bases and J by 3 bases, with 22 bases between. Germline V gene data show CDR1 as LNHDA and CDR2 as SQIVND (reference sequence). CDR3 region: CATSLREDVTNQPQHF. The CDR3 region has the DNA TGTGCCACCTCTCTCCGGGAGGATGTAACCAATCAGCCCCAGCATTTT.

The chain recombines TRBV28 with TRBJ2-1; the match to TRBD1 covers 7 bases. CDR1 and CDR2 from the germline V gene are MDHEN and SYDVKM. With V trimmed by 7 bases and J by 0 bases, 12 bases remained unmatched. The CDR3 is 17 amino acids. Here the CDR3 reads CASTGTENLRSYNEQFF. DNA for the CDR3: TGTGCCAGCACCGGGACAGAAAACTTGCGCTCCTACAATGAGCAGTTCTTC.

This clone was detected only a few times. The genes are TRBV6-4 and TRBJ2-1; 12 nucleotides align to TRBD2. The CDR3 consists of 14 residues. CDR1 MRHNA and CDR2 SNTAGT come from the germline V gene. After removal of 4 bases from V and 7 bases from J, the junction contained 2 bases not matched to a gene. The CDR3 loop is CASSGLAGENEQFF. CDR3 nucleotides: TGTGCCAGCAGTGGACTAGCGGGAGAGAATGAGCAGTTCTTC.

The chain joins TRBV19 to TRBJ2-3, with D perhaps TRBD2 (6 bases). The CDR3 is 16 amino acids. V was cut by 4 bases and J by 0 bases, with 14 bases left in between. Per the germline V gene, CDR1 is LNHDA and CDR2 is SQIVND (reference sequence). The chain's CDR3 is CASSTRHSGSTDTQYF. Here the CDR3 DNA reads TGTGCCAGTAGTACGAGACATAGCGGTAGCACAGATACGCAGTATTTT.

The chain employs TRBV4-2 and TRBJ2-1, with D perhaps TRBD1 (6 bases). The V end lost 1 base, the J end lost 8 bases, and 18 bases lay between the germline ends. The CDR3 has 16 amino acids. Germline loops: CDR1 LGHNA, CDR2 YNFKEQ. The CDR3 region has the DNA TGTGCCAGCAGCCAAGGAGAGAACAGGGTAAGGGATGAGCAGTTCTTC. Translating gives CASSQGENRVRDEQFF.

The chain links TRBV5-4 to TRBJ2-3; D perhaps matches TRBD2 (5 bases). The ends were cut back, 5 bases at V and 5 bases at J, with 15 bases in the middle. Germline V gives CDR1 SGHNT, CDR2 YYREEE (reference sequence). This CDR3 has 14 residues. The CDR3 spells CASRQGLSGDTQYF. The CDR3 DNA is TGTGCCAGCAGGCAAGGACTGTCGGGAGATACGCAGTATTTT.

This chain links TRBV27 with TRBJ2-5; possible D gene TRBD1, 5 bases. Trimming removed 6 bases at V and 7 bases at J, with 15 bases between. Germline values: CDR1 MNHEY, CDR2 SMNVEV (reference sequence). The CDR3 covers 13 residues. In DNA, the CDR3 is TGTGCCAGCAGGTCGACAGCTCAGGGGACCCAGTACTTC. It codes for CASRSTAQGTQYF.

This clone was observed a single time. This chain connects TRBV29-1 to TRBJ2-4, with 7 bases fitting TRBD2. V lost 5 bases and J lost 6; bases outside the gene matches: 10. This CDR3 comprises 14 residues. Germline values: CDR1 SQVTM, CDR2 ANQGSEA. This chain's CDR3 is CSVCNSGCGNIQYF. CDR3 coding DNA: TGCAGCGTTTGCAATAGCGGGTGTGGAAACATTCAGTACTTC.